These 5 T cell receptor beta chains were sequenced from one sample in a study of cytotoxic CD8 clonotypes in ibrutinib-treated CLL. The table came from immunoSEQ multiplex PCR; TCRdb's copy has only in-frame clones and leaves some out. Counted here are roughly 28,000 clones, roughly 60% occurring once; the ten biggest clones make up 12% to 15%. This specimen consisted of PBMCs, obtained before ibrutinib treatment. These receptors were obtained from a human donor with chronic lymphocytic leukemia.

The chain has TRBV19 and TRBJ2-7; 8 nucleotides line up with TRBD2. After removal of 9 bases from V and 2 bases from J, the junction contained 9 bases not matched to a gene. CDR1 and CDR2 from the germline V gene are LNHDA and SQIVND (reference sequence). The CDR3 totals 14 residues. Here the CDR3 reads CASLFGGVPYEQYF. CDR3 DNA: TGTGCCAGCTTATTCGGGGGGGTACCCTACGAGCAGTACTTC.

Sample share makes this clone medium-sized (0.01 to 0.1%). At one boundary the junction diverges from the germline segment, which might be a read error. The chain uses TRBV6-1 and TRBJ1-5, with 8 bases fitting TRBD1. From germline, CDR1 is MNHNS and CDR2 SASEGT. There are 15 residues in the CDR3. The CDR3 loop reads CASSEEGQAYQPQHF. The CDR3 nucleotides are TGTGCCAGCAGCGAAGAGGGACAGGCCTATCAGCCCCAGCATTTT.

CDR3 protein: CASSSIPTDSYTGELFF. CDR3 DNA: TGTGCCAGCAGCTCAATACCGACGGACTCGTACACCGGGGAGCTGTTTTTT. The chain recombines TRBV7-9 with TRBJ2-2, with D possibly matching TRBD2 (5 bases). There are 17 residues in the CDR3. Trimming removed 4 bases at V and 3 bases at J, with 18 bases between. CDR1 is SEHNR, CDR2 FQNEAQ, per germline (reference sequence).

This chain uses TRBV4-1 with TRBJ2-2; TRBD1 agrees at 7 bases. CDR1 MGHRA and CDR2 YSYEKL come from the germline V gene. The CDR3 has 15 amino acids. Germline trimming cut 1 base from V and 2 bases from J; bases unmatched to any gene: 1. The CDR3 reads CASSQGTGNTGELFF. The CDR3 DNA reads as TGCGCCAGCAGCCAAGGGACAGGAAACACCGGGGAGCTGTTTTTT.

This chain joins TRBV9 and TRBJ2-1; TRBD2 matches 9 bases. The germline V gene encodes CDR1 SGDLS and CDR2 YYNGEE. J lost 7 bases, V lost 0 bases, and 8 bases had no gene match. CDR3 length equals 16 residues. In DNA, the CDR3 is TGTGCCAGCAGCGTAGCTGCGGGGGGGTTCCCGAATGAGCAGTTCTTC. Protein product: CASSVAAGGFPNEQFF.